Following are 24 T cell receptor beta chains from one sample sequenced in a study of cytomegalovirus exposure and HLA in healthy donors. The study ran its PCR with 60 Vbeta and 13 Jbeta primers. Using immunoSEQ multiplex PCR, the repertoire was profiled, and TCRdb retains in-frame clones only, with some absent. The sample includes about 140,000 clones, 82% of them seen just once. Sequenced input: PBMCs. The source of these receptors is a middle-aged woman in good health and CMV-seronegative.

V usage is TRBV21-1 and J usage is TRBJ2-5; the D call in the table, TRBD2, was not verified against the DNA. TRBV21-1 is flagged as a pseudogene. CDR3 size: 18 residues. The CDR3 is CASSTTGTSGSLGETQYF. The CDR3, as DNA: TGTGCCAGCAGCACCACCGGGACTAGCGGGAGTCTCGGAGAGACCCAGTACTTC.

The chain recombines TRBV12-2 with TRBJ1-5; TRBD1 reflects the table's D call only, with no check against the DNA. TRBV12-2 constitutes a pseudogene. The CDR3 loop spans 14 amino acids. The CDR3 nucleotides are TGTGCAAGTCGCAAAACAGGGGTCAATCAGCCCCAGCATTTT. Residues: CASRKTGVNQPQHF.

The V gene is TRBV4-1, the J gene TRBJ1-2; D possibly corresponds to TRBD1 (5 bases). Germline loops: CDR1 MGHRA, CDR2 YSYEKL. The CDR3 spans 14 residues. The germline V and J ends were trimmed by 1 base and 13 bases, with 19 bases remaining between them. CDR3 nucleotides: TGCGCCAGCAGCCAAGTCGGTGGCAGCCAGGGAGGCACCTTC. It yields the protein CASSQVGGSQGGTF.

The chain is built from TRBV2 and TRBJ1-5, with 7 nucleotides matching TRBD1. The CDR3 spans 15 residues. CDR1 and CDR2 from the germline V gene are SNHLY and FYNNEI. The trim removed 5 bases at V and 6 bases at J, leaving 10 bases unmatched. The CDR3 spells CASSFLQGQGQPQHF. CDR3 nucleotide sequence: TGTGCCAGCAGTTTTTTACAGGGGCAGGGTCAGCCCCAGCATTTT. Full variable domain (remainder filled in from reference TRBV2 and TRBJ1-5): EPEVTQTPSHQVTQMGQEVILRCVPISNHLYFYWYRQILGQKVEFLVSFYNNEISEKSEIFDDQFSVERPDGSNFTLKIRSTKLEDSAMYFCASSFLQGQGQPQHFGDGTRLSIL.

The rearrangement links TRBV28 to TRBJ1-1, with 9 positions matching TRBD1. The CDR3 consists of 15 residues. The V and J ends lost 5 bases and 1 base, in that order; junction bases with no gene match: 5. Germline assignment: CDR1 MDHEN and CDR2 SYDVKM. CDR3 sequence (DNA): TGTGCCAGCAGTCCGGACAGGGGATCGAACACTGAAGCTTTCTTT. Protein: CASSPDRGSNTEAFF.

A single count supports this clone. This chain joins TRBV10-1 and TRBJ2-7; no definite D call. This CDR3 has 17 residues. The germline gives CDR1 WNHNN, CDR2 SYGVQD (reference sequence). Trimming cost V 3 bases and J 7 bases, with 25 bases left between them. CDR3 sequence reads: CASSEAQPADLSAEQYF. The CDR3 DNA sequence: TGCGCCAGCAGTGAAGCTCAACCGGCCGACTTATCGGCGGAGCAGTACTTC.

The chain recombines TRBV6-1 with TRBJ2-7, with D possibly TRBD1 on 6 matching bases. The CDR3 is 14 amino acids. V was clipped by 6 bases and J by 2 bases, with 14 bases between them. Looked up from germline, CDR1 is MNHNS and CDR2 is SASEGT. CDR3 in amino acids: CASRRDMVTYEQYF. In DNA, the CDR3 is TGTGCCAGCAGGAGGGACATGGTGACCTACGAGCAGTACTTC.

The chain is built from TRBV18 and TRBJ2-2; tentatively, D is TRBD2 (6 bases). Trimming left V 6 bases short and J 7 bases short, with 15 bases between. Germline lookup yields CDR1 KGHSH and CDR2 LQKENI. This CDR3 contains 14 residues. The CDR3 loop reads CASSAEGQDGELFF. CDR3 coding DNA: TGTGCCAGCTCGGCGGAGGGCCAGGACGGGGAGCTGTTTTTT.

V and J are TRBV18 and TRBJ2-5; no clear D gene. V lost 2 bases, J lost 2 bases, and 15 bases lay in between. The CDR3 runs 16 residues. Germline V gives CDR1 KGHSH, CDR2 LQKENI. The CDR3 loop reads CASSPSRSLLQETQYF. The CDR3 bases are TGTGCCAGCTCACCATCTAGGTCCCTCTTACAAGAGACCCAGTACTTC.

The gene calls are TRBV6-5 and TRBJ1-2; 8 bases map to TRBD1. Per the germline V gene, CDR1 is MNHEY and CDR2 is SVGAGI. V lost 3 bases to trimming and J lost 5 bases; unmatched junction nucleotides: 8. The CDR3 loop spans 15 amino acids. CDR3 coding DNA: TGTGCCAGCAGTTATTCCCCCGGGACAGGTTATGGCTACACCTTC. It translates to CASSYSPGTGYGYTF.

V usage is TRBV4-3 and J usage is TRBJ1-4, with 8 bases matching TRBD1. Germline trimming cut 3 bases from V and 6 bases from J; bases unmatched to any gene: 6. This CDR3 region has 15 residues. Germline V CDR1 and CDR2: LGHNA, YSLEER. DNA for the CDR3: TGCGCCAGCAGCCAGGGGGACAGGCTTCATGAAAAACTGTTTTTT. It is translated as CASSQGDRLHEKLFF.

Only a few counts were recorded for this clone. The rearrangement links TRBV6-1 to TRBJ2-5, with 8 bases identical to TRBD1. Germline lookup yields CDR1 MNHNS and CDR2 SASEGT. This CDR3 spans 15 amino acids. With V trimmed by 1 base and J by 2 bases, 3 bases remained unmatched. Here the CDR3 reads CASSEGQGLQETQYF. Here the CDR3 DNA reads TGTGCCAGCAGTGAAGGACAGGGGTTACAAGAGACCCAGTACTTC.

The chain has TRBV28 and TRBJ1-1, with D possibly matching TRBD1 (5 bases). Germline CDR1 and CDR2: MDHEN and SYDVKM. The CDR3 is made up of 15 amino acids. V dropped 3 bases and J dropped 0 bases, with 11 bases sitting between them. In nucleotides, the CDR3 is TGTGCCAGCAGTTTTCCAGGGCGCATGAACACTGAAGCTTTCTTT. Its translation is CASSFPGRMNTEAFF.

The chain joins TRBV28 to TRBJ2-5, with 8 bases fitting TRBD2. Germline V gene lookup returns CDR1 MDHEN and CDR2 SYDVKM. The CDR3 has 14 amino acids. Trimming took 7 bases from V and 5 from J; bases not matched to a gene: 9. The CDR3: CASMRGAYQETQYF. As DNA, the CDR3 is TGTGCCAGCATGCGGGGGGCTTATCAGGAGACCCAGTACTTC.

J is TRBJ2-3 and V is TRBV7-3, with 8 positions matching TRBD1. The CDR3 runs to 14 residues. Germline trimming cut 5 bases from V and 1 base from J; bases unmatched to any gene: 2. The V gene's germline CDR1 is SGHTA and CDR2 FQGTGA. The CDR3 DNA sequence: TGTGCCAGCAGCATGACAGGGGGCACAGATACGCAGTATTTT. It yields the protein CASSMTGGTDTQYF.

The chain combines TRBV7-3 with TRBJ2-1, with TRBD2 matching 7 bases. The CDR3 sequence is 20 residues long. Looked up from germline, CDR1 is SGHTA and CDR2 is FQGTGA. Losses at the gene ends were 5 bases for V and 1 base for J; bases not matched to a gene: 20. The DNA of the CDR3 is TGTGCCAGCAGCCCGGTGGGGGGGAGACAAACCCGACGATCCTACAATGAGCAGTTCTTC. It yields the protein CASSPVGGRQTRRSYNEQFF.

This clone was counted only a few times. The chain combines TRBV5-1 with TRBJ1-1; the match to TRBD1 covers 7 bases. CDR1 is SGHRS and CDR2 is YFSETQ in the germline V gene. Trimming cost V 3 bases and J 4 bases; bases outside gene matches: 9. The CDR3 loop spans 15 amino acids. CDR3 DNA: TGCGCCAGCAGCTGGGGCCCTGACAGGGCCACTGAAGCTTTCTTT. As protein: CASSWGPDRATEAFF. The whole variable domain, remainder taken from reference TRBV5-1 and TRBJ1-1, is KAGVTQTPRYLIKTRGQQVTLSCSPISGHRSVSWYQQTPGQGLQFLFEYFSETQRNKGNFPGRFSGRQFSNSRSEMNVSTLELGDSALYLCASSWGPDRATEAFFGQGTRLTVV.

The chain carries TRBV4-1 and TRBJ2-5; 12 nucleotides agree with TRBD2. The CDR3 runs to 19 residues. V lost 0 bases to trimming and J lost 3 bases; unmatched junction nucleotides: 11. Looked up from germline, CDR1 is MGHRA and CDR2 is YSYEKL. CDR3 sequence (DNA): TGCGCCAGCAGCCAAGAGGGGCTGAGACTAGCGGGAGCCGAAGAGACCCAGTACTTC. Its translation is CASSQEGLRLAGAEETQYF.

V and J are TRBV5-1 and TRBJ2-2; D possibly corresponds to TRBD2 (5 bases). This CDR3 is built from 14 residues. Deletions cut 3 bases from V and 6 bases from J, with 12 bases between. Germline values: CDR1 SGHRS, CDR2 YFSETQ. This CDR3 reads CASSSILGPGELFF. In DNA, the CDR3 is TGCGCCAGCAGCTCGATACTAGGGCCCGGGGAGCTGTTTTTT.

V gene TRBV28 combines with J gene TRBJ1-2; D unresolved. The CDR3 contains 15 residues. The V and J ends lost 2 bases and 0 bases respectively, with 10 bases between them. Germline CDR1 is MDHEN and CDR2 is SYDVKM. Here the CDR3 DNA reads TGTGCCAGCAGTTTAGGAGGCCCAGCTAACTATGGCTACACCTTC. This gives the protein CASSLGGPANYGYTF.

This rearrangement joins TRBV9 to TRBJ1-3; 8 nucleotides match TRBD1. Germline assignment: CDR1 SGDLS and CDR2 YYNGEE. The CDR3 length is 15 residues. The trim removed 4 bases at V and 3 bases at J, leaving 6 bases unmatched. DNA of the CDR3: TGTGCCAGCAGCAAGGACAGGGCCGGTGGAAACACCATATATTTT. It is translated as CASSKDRAGGNTIYF.

This clone turned up a few times. This rearrangement joins TRBV28 to TRBJ1-2; 10 nucleotides align to TRBD1. Trimming removed 6 bases from V and 1 base from J; junction bases left unmatched: 8. The CDR3 spans 16 residues. Germline V gene lookup returns CDR1 MDHEN and CDR2 SYDVKM. The DNA of the CDR3 is TGTGCCAGCAGCTTGACAGGGGGCACGTATAACTATGGCTACACCTTC. Its protein product is CASSLTGGTYNYGYTF.

This clone was found a few times. The chain recombines TRBV7-9 with TRBJ2-5; tentative D call: TRBD2 (5 bases). The CDR3 length is 14 residues. The V gene lost 7 bases and the J gene lost 1 base, with 13 bases spanning the gap. Per the germline V gene, CDR1 is SEHNR and CDR2 is FQNEAQ (reference sequence). The CDR3 DNA reads TGTGCCAGCACCTCGAGGGAATTCCAAGAGACCCAGTACTTC. Translation: CASTSREFQETQYF.

The CDR3 protein is CASSWTSGSSYEQYF. CDR3 DNA: TGTGCCAGCAGCTGGACTAGCGGGAGCTCCTACGAGCAGTACTTC. The chain joins TRBV7-2 to TRBJ2-5, with 13 bases matching TRBD2. The end of the DNA aligns better with TRBJ2-7, so the J call may be wrong. Germline CDR1 is SGHTA and CDR2 is FQGNSA. The CDR3 contains 15 residues.